Listed below are T cell receptor beta chains from one sample, sequenced in a study of Tregs in tolerant kidney transplant recipients. Their antigen targets remain unknown. Produced via immunoSEQ multiplex PCR; TCRdb's table is partial and in-frame only. This sample has approximately 41,000 clones, with nearly 97% found just once. Sequencing was performed on Tregs from blood cultured with allogeneic cells. These receptors originate from a human donor in good health. CDR3s include the opening cysteine and the closing phenylalanine or tryptophan. A D gene is named only where the DNA matches it firmly. Size values are once, few and many counts, or a class for expanded clones, and some rows have none.

>.|TRBV5-6|.|TRBJ2-3
TGTGCCAGCAGCTTGGCAGATACGCAGTATTTT
CASSLADTQYF
>.|TRBV16|TRBD1|TRBJ1-5
TGTGCCAGCAGCCAATCAGGACAGGGGCATCAGCCCCAGCATTTT
CASSQSGQGHQPQHF
>.|TRBV9|TRBD1|TRBJ2-3
TGTGCCAGCAACCGGGACAGGGCCACAGATACGCAGTATTTT
CASNRDRATDTQYF
>.|TRBV5-1|.|TRBJ2-1
TGCGCCAGCAGCATTATGGGAGGCGAGCAGTTCTTC
CASSIMGGEQFF
>.|TRBV2|.|TRBJ2-7
TGTGCCAGCAGTGAAGGTGGCGCCGAGCAGTACTTC
CASSEGGAEQYF
>.|TRBV5-1|TRBD1|TRBJ1-2
TGCGCCAGCAGCCGCGACAGGGGTGGTGGCTACACCTTC
CASSRDRGGGYTF
>.|TRBV6-1|.|TRBJ1-5
TGTGCCAGCAGTGCCAGATGGTGGACCGACCACAATCAGCCCCAGCATTTT
CASSARWWTDHNQPQHF
>.|TRBV10-1|TRBD2|TRBJ2-3
TGCGCCAGCAGTACCGGGGGGGCCGGGGATACGCAGTATTTT
CASSTGGAGDTQYF
>.|TRBV15|TRBD1|TRBJ1-3
TGTGCCACCAGCAGAGGACAGGGCTCTGGAAACACCATATATTTT
CATSRGQGSGNTIYF
>.|TRBV11-2|.|TRBJ1-2
TGTGCCAGCAGCCCTGGTGGGGTCTATGGCTACACCTTC
CASSPGGVYGYTF
>.|TRBV10-1|.|TRBJ2-7
TGCGCCAGCAGTGAGTATCCTTCCGGGGCCTACGAGCAGTACTTC
CASSEYPSGAYEQYF
>.|TRBV4-2|TRBD2|TRBJ2-2
TGTGCCAGCAGCCAAGATGCGGCTAGCGGGACCTACACCGGGGAGCTGTTTTTT
CASSQDAASGTYTGELFF
>.|TRBV7-9|.|TRBJ2-1
TGTGCCAGCAGCCGGGCGGAGGTCTACAATGAGCAGTTCTTC
CASSRAEVYNEQFF
>.|TRBV18|.|TRBJ1-2
TGTGCCAGCTCACCGGGACTTCTAGTCCCAAGCGGCTACACCTTC
CASSPGLLVPSGYTF
>.|TRBV11-1|TRBD1|TRBJ2-7
TGTGCCAGCAGCTACCGACAGGGAATATACGAGCAGTACTTC
CASSYRQGIYEQYF
>.|TRBV6-5|.|TRBJ2-3
TGTGCCAGCAGGCCTGAGGGGGTGGCGCAGTATTTT
CASRPEGVAQYF
>.|TRBV20-1|.|TRBJ2-7
TGCAGTGCTACACAAGGCTACGAGCAGTACTTC
CSATQGYEQYF
>.|TRBV5-1|.|TRBJ2-7
TGCGCCAGCAGCTTGGACTGGGGACGGTCCTACGAGCAGTACTTC
CASSLDWGRSYEQYF
>.|TRBV15|TRBD1|TRBJ1-5
TGTGCCACCAGCAGAGAGGGACAGCGCAATCAGCCCCAGCATTTT
CATSREGQRNQPQHF
>.|TRBV2|.|TRBJ2-1
TGTGCCAGCAGAACTCTCGGGGGATGGGGCAATGAGCAGTTCTTC
CASRTLGGWGNEQFF
>.|TRBV9|TRBD1|TRBJ2-2
TGTGCCAGCAGCGTAAGAGGGACAGGGGACACCGGGGAGCTGTTTTTT
CASSVRGTGDTGELFF
>.|TRBV18|.|TRBJ1-5
TGTGCCAGCTCACCCTCAGACAGTTTCTATCAGCCCCAGCATTTT
CASSPSDSFYQPQHF
>.|TRBV11-3|.|TRBJ1-1
TGTGCCAGCAGCACCCAGGGGTTGGGCACTGAAGCTTTCTTT
CASSTQGLGTEAFF
>.|TRBV6-5|.|TRBJ1-1
TGTGCCAGCAGTGAGACCCCAAATAGAGCTTTCTTT
CASSETPNRAFF
>.|TRBV19|.|TRBJ1-1
TGTGCCAGTACCGGCGGGGCAGTCCTCATGAGGACTGAAGCTTTCTTT
CASTGGAVLMRTEAFF
>.|TRBV18|TRBD1|TRBJ1-2
TGTGCCAGCTCACCAGCACAGGGGTCCTATGGCTACACCTTC
CASSPAQGSYGYTF
>.|TRBV6-1|.|TRBJ1-5
TGTGCCAGCAGTGAAGCGCTTAGCACAGGCGGCGGCAATCAGCCCCAGCATTTT
CASSEALSTGGGNQPQHF
>.|TRBV19|.|TRBJ2-5
TGTGCCAGTAGTATTGGACAGATTGACCAAGAGACCCAGTACTTC
CASSIGQIDQETQYF
>.|TRBV7-3|TRBD2|TRBJ2-5
TGTGCCAGCAGCTTAACTGCCAGCGGGGGATGGGAGACCCAGTACTTC
CASSLTASGGWETQYF
>.|TRBV6-1|.|TRBJ1-2
TGTGCCAGCAGGCCCCGGGTCCGCAGCTATGGCTACACCTTC
CASRPRVRSYGYTF
>.|TRBV7-2|TRBD2|TRBJ2-2
TGTGCCAGCAGCCGGGGACTAGCGGGAGGGTGGTCCGGGGAGCTGTTTTTT
CASSRGLAGGWSGELFF
>.|TRBV7-8|.|TRBJ2-4
TGTGCCAGCAGCTCCCCCGAGGGGGGCCCCTCCAAAAACATTCAGTACTTC
CASSSPEGGPSKNIQYF
>.|TRBV19|.|TRBJ2-3
TGTGCCAGTAGTATCGGGTGGAGCGATGTGGGCACAGATACGCAGTATTTT
CASSIGWSDVGTDTQYF
>.|TRBV29-1|TRBD1|TRBJ1-2
TGCAGCGTGGACGGAGGGGGCGCGGAGGGCTACACCTTC
CSVDGGGAEGYTF
>.|TRBV7-8|TRBD2|TRBJ2-1
TGTGCCAGCAGCCTGCGAGCGGGAGTGTACAATGAGCAGTTCTTC
CASSLRAGVYNEQFF
>few|TRBV19|TRBD1|TRBJ2-1
TGTGCCAGTAGACCGGGACAGGGGAACTACAATGAGCAGTTCTTC
CASRPGQGNYNEQFF
>.|TRBV9|.|TRBJ2-7
TGTGCCAGCAGCCTCTCACTACAGGGTTCCGTCTACGAGCAGTACTTC
CASSLSLQGSVYEQYF
>.|TRBV7-6|.|TRBJ1-5
TGTGCCAGCAGCTTAGAGGGACCCGGGCTGGGCAATCAGCCCCAGCATTTT
CASSLEGPGLGNQPQHF
>.|TRBV7-2|.|TRBJ1-2
TGTACCAGCAGCTTATCGCAGGGTAACTATGGCTACACCTTC
CTSSLSQGNYGYTF
>.|TRBV2|.|TRBJ1-1
TGTGCCAGCAGTGAAGCGGGGGTTCTGAACACTGAAGCTTTCTTT
CASSEAGVLNTEAFF
>once|TRBV19|.|TRBJ1-2
TGTGCCAGTAGTAAGGCGGCAGGGAGGTTTGGGAACTATGGCTACACCTTC
CASSKAAGRFGNYGYTF
>.|TRBV4-2|.|TRBJ2-2
TGTGCCAGCAGCCAAGAACAGATGAACACCGGGGAGCTGTTTTTT
CASSQEQMNTGELFF
>.|TRBV10-1|.|TRBJ2-7
TGCGCCAGCAGTCAGGGGTACGAGCAGTACTTC
CASSQGYEQYF
>once|TRBV13|.|TRBJ2-3
TGTGCCAGCAGCTTAGACAGGTTGAGCACAGATACGCAGTATTTT
CASSLDRLSTDTQYF
>.|TRBV18|.|TRBJ1-1
.
CASSPLWQDKAGRSTEAFF
>.|TRBV7-3|TRBD2|TRBJ2-3
TGTGCCAGCAGCTTATCCCCCCTGGGGACTAGCGGGGCAGTAAGCACAGATACGCAGTATTTT
CASSLSPLGTSGAVSTDTQYF
>once|TRBV6-5|.|TRBJ2-2
TGTGCCAGCAGTTACGGCGGCGTGCTGTTTTTT
CASSYGGVLFF
>.|TRBV27|TRBD1|TRBJ1-3
TGTGCCAGCAGAACGGGACAGGGCTACGGAAACACCATATATTTT
CASRTGQGYGNTIYF
>.|TRBV5-1|.|TRBJ1-2
TGCGCCAGCAGCCCCCAGTCGGGGGCCCGGGGGGCCTATGGCTACACCTTC
CASSPQSGARGAYGYTF
>.|TRBV2|.|TRBJ2-5
TGTGCCAGCAGCCCCGGGCTAGCGCCACAAGAGACCCAGTACTTC
CASSPGLAPQETQYF
>.|TRBV27|.|TRBJ1-1
TGTGCCAGCAGTTTATCACGGCGGAACACTGAAGCTTTCTTT
CASSLSRRNTEAFF
>.|TRBV5-5|TRBD2|TRBJ2-5
TGTGCCAGCAGCTTGGAAAGGACTAGCGGGGCGGAAGAGACCCAGTACTTC
CASSLERTSGAEETQYF
>.|TRBV5-1|.|TRBJ1-1
TGCGCCAGCAGTCTATCACTGAACACTGAAGCTTTCTTT
CASSLSLNTEAFF